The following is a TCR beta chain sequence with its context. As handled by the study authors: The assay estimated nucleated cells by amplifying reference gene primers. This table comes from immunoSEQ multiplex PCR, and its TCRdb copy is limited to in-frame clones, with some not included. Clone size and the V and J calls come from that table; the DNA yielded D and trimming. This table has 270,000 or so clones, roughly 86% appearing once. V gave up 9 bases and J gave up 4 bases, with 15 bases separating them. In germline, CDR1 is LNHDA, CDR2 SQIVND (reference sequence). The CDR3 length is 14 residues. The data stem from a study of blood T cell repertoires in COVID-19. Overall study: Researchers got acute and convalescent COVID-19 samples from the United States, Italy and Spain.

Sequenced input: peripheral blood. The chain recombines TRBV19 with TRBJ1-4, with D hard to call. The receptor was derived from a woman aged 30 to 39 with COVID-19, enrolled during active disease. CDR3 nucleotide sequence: TGTGCCAGCGCCCAGCGTGAACTTAATGAAAAACTGTTTTTT. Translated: CASAQRELNEKLFF.